The rows below give T cell receptor beta chains drawn from one sample of a study of CD8 T cells in ankylosing spondylitis. A single record per CDR3 protein comes from TCRdb applying MiXCR to the 5' RACE reads. The data hold about 130,000 distinct CDR3 sequences, with approximately 7.4% observed a single time. The sequencing sample was made of blood, either unsorted or a sorted T cell fraction (not recorded which). The receptors originated from a female donor with ankylosing spondylitis or in good health (not recorded which). Each CDR3 is given without its conserved first and last residue. The order of the fields is V gene, clone size, J gene, CDR3 protein. The size of a clone is reported for some rows only, either as once, few or many, or as a class for expanded clones.

TRBV28	many	TRBJ2-5	ASSFLRQEETQY
TRBV20-1	many	TRBJ2-5	SALLGGQETQY
TRBV11-2	many	TRBJ2-5	ASSADVGRGETQY
TRBV3-1	many	TRBJ1-5	ASSEGANNQPQH
TRBV7-9	NA	TRBJ2-2	ASSLGGGRTELF
TRBV28	many	TRBJ2-7	ASSPNRGLPYEQY
TRBV12-3/TRBV12-4	many	TRBJ2-3	ASSHRFGLAGGPKDTQY
TRBV10-3	many	TRBJ1-2	AITKGVANYGYT
TRBV13	many	TRBJ2-2	ASSFGRRMNTGELF
TRBV27	NA	TRBJ1-1	ASKRTGQPMNTEAF
TRBV3-1	many	TRBJ2-4	ASEAAAKNIQY
TRBV30	many	TRBJ1-3	AWSVKAISGNTIY
TRBV30	many	TRBJ2-1	AWRGVEYNEQF
TRBV4-1	many	TRBJ1-1	ASSHPNTDGPGAF
TRBV5-1	many	TRBJ2-7	ASSFSPTRQGVTYEQY
TRBV5-1	many	TRBJ1-5	ASSLVGGPNQPQH
TRBV12-3/TRBV12-4	many	TRBJ2-1	ASSLSGSKYNEQF
TRBV2	many	TRBJ1-1	ASSPYADGHREAF
TRBV5-1	many	TRBJ2-7	ASSRTSEFYEQY
TRBV6-5	many	TRBJ1-5	ASGTGNQPQH
TRBV29-1	few	TRBJ2-1	SVVGGGTYNEQF
TRBV18	many	TRBJ1-2	ASSEGGQFGYT
TRBV30	few	TRBJ2-7	AGHLGDSSYEQY
TRBV30	NA	TRBJ1-6	AWSVTGAPERVSLH
TRBV19	many	TRBJ1-1	ASSGGGLDTEAF
TRBV19	many	TRBJ1-5	ASSPQGNQPQH
TRBV12-3/TRBV12-4	many	TRBJ2-1	ASSLGPRNSYNEQF
TRBV12-3/TRBV12-4	many	TRBJ2-3	ASSFRLGQPTDTQY
TRBV20-1	NA	TRBJ2-3	SARDGRGARRDTQY
TRBV4-3	few	TRBJ1-5	ASSQDQGGGQPQH
TRBV2	many	TRBJ2-1	ASSEAIGNEQF
TRBV20-1	many	TRBJ1-1	SARAHGGTNTEAF
TRBV2	few	TRBJ2-1	ASSPDTPYNEQF
TRBV7-2	many	TRBJ2-3	ASRPTQGRTDTQY
TRBV5-1	NA	TRBJ2-3	ASTEGGSTDTQY
TRBV5-5	many	TRBJ1-2	ASSLTGTDYGYT
TRBV7-2	NA	TRBJ2-1	ASSLVSGGAVHAQF
TRBV11-3	many	TRBJ1-1	ASSLKSGEAF
TRBV5-1	many	TRBJ1-4	ASSNTQKPNEKLF
TRBV5-1	many	TRBJ2-3	ASSLGSTSTDTQY
TRBV5-1	many	TRBJ2-3	ASSFGGLPGDTQY
TRBV29-1	many	TRBJ2-6	SAGGFDSGANVLT
TRBV7-9	few	TRBJ1-1	ASARAGGLIETEAF
TRBV2	many	TRBJ2-1	ASSVERSEQF
TRBV6-1	many	TRBJ1-1	ASSEEVGSGSTEAF
TRBV30	many	TRBJ1-2	AWGGQGYGYT
TRBV5-6	many	TRBJ1-6	ASTPLKGMNSPLH
TRBV7-2	few	TRBJ1-4	ASSLDLPGEKLF
TRBV5-1	many	TRBJ1-2	ASSFPGTPGGYT
TRBV20-1	many	TRBJ2-1	SASTSHEQF
TRBV4-1	many	TRBJ2-7	ASSQDLGTYEQY
TRBV5-1	many	TRBJ2-1	ASSRSMGPNNEQF
TRBV9	many	TRBJ1-6	ASSEGRVGNSPLH
TRBV20-1	many	TRBJ1-4	SARDGNRGMREKLF
TRBV12-3/TRBV12-4	many	TRBJ2-1	ASSSERRQF
TRBV12-3/TRBV12-4	many	TRBJ1-1	ASSLVGGNTEAF
TRBV28	few	TRBJ2-3	ASSLWAGMVGDTQY
TRBV12-3/TRBV12-4	many	TRBJ2-3	ASSPRLAGSTDTQY
TRBV9	many	TRBJ1-4	ASSVEWTQGNEKLF
TRBV4-2	NA	TRBJ1-2	ASSHPDRNYGYT